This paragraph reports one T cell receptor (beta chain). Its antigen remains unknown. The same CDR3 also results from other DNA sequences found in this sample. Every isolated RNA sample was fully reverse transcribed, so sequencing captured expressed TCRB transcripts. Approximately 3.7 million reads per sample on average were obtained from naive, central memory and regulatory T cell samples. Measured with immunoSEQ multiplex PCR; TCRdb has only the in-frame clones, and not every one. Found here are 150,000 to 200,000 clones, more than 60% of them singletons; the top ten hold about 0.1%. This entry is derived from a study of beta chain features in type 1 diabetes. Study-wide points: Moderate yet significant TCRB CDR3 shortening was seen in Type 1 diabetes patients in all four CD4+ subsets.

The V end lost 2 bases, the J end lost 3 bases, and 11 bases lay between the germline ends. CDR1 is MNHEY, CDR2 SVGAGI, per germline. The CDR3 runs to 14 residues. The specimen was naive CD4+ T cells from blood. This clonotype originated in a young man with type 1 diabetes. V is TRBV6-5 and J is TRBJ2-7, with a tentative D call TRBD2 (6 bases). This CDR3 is CASSYGTGDYEQYF. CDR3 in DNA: TGTGCCAGCAGTTACGGTACGGGGGACTACGAGCAGTACTTC.